The clone carrying this T cell receptor (beta chain) was recorded a few times. What it binds is not known. This specimen belongs to a study of PD-1 blockade in classical Hodgkin lymphoma. The study, taken as a whole, reports: Patients newly diagnosed and complete responders had comparable baseline diversity. In newly diagnosed patients, baseline TCR diversity was reportedly below that of healthy donors.

The length of the CDR3 is 13 residues. Trimming left V 0 bases short and J 2 bases short, with 3 bases between. Per germline, CDR1 SGHAT and CDR2 FQNNGV. Relapse was seen in all patients after autologous stem cell transplantation, and brentuximab vedotin exposure was variable. Reported best responses ranged across complete response, partial response or progressive disease. Produced via immunoSEQ multiplex PCR; TCRdb's table is partial and in-frame only. The repertoire holds under 60,000 clones, with around 70% as singletons. This clonotype originated in a human donor with classical Hodgkin lymphoma. V is TRBV11-2 and J is TRBJ2-3; unclear D gene. This sample comprised peripheral blood mononuclear cells (PBMCs), obtained at baseline. The CDR3 loop reads CASSLEITDTQYF. In DNA, the CDR3 is TGTGCCAGCAGCTTAGAGATCACAGATACGCAGTATTTT.